Listed below are T cell receptor beta chains from one sample, sequenced in a study of shared clonotypes between healthy human individuals. The method was immunoSEQ multiplex PCR; TCRdb's version includes in-frame clones alone and lacks a portion of them. Found here are fewer than 2.5 million clones, 80% to 95% of them singletons; the top ten hold 0.36%. Sequenced input: naive CD4+ T cells from PBMCs. The receptors shown here come from a man aged 18 to 29 in good health. Some clones in this sample may be carry-over from other donors' samples. Each CDR3 is given with its conserved first and last residue. The D gene is left open where the match is weak. Size values are once, few and many counts, or a class for expanded clones, and some rows have none.

D: TRBD2; size: -; V: TRBV6-5; J: TRBJ2-1; DNA: TGTGCCAGCAAACCGGGAGGATCCTCCTACAATGAGCAGTTCTTC; CDR3: CASKPGGSSYNEQFF
D: -; size: once; V: TRBV19; J: TRBJ1-2; DNA: TGTGCCAGTAGTATCCTGGGGGTCTCACCCTATGGCTACACCTTC; CDR3: CASSILGVSPYGYTF
D: TRBD2; size: -; V: TRBV28; J: TRBJ2-7; DNA: TGTGCCAGCAGTTTAGGGACTATCGGCTACGAGCAGTACTTC; CDR3: CASSLGTIGYEQYF
D: -; size: -; V: TRBV7-8; J: TRBJ1-2; DNA: TGTGCCAGCACCCCGAGGTTGAGCGGGGAGAACTATGGCTACACCTTC; CDR3: CASTPRLSGENYGYTF
D: TRBD1; size: -; V: TRBV5-1; J: TRBJ2-7; DNA: TGCGCCAGCAGCTTGGGAAGTTGGACAGGAATATCCTACGAGCAGTACTTC; CDR3: CASSLGSWTGISYEQYF
D: TRBD1; size: -; V: TRBV7-2; J: TRBJ1-2; DNA: TGTGCCAGCAGCTTAATACAACAGGGGGTTTCGGGCTACACCTTC; CDR3: CASSLIQQGVSGYTF
D: -; size: -; V: TRBV6-1; J: TRBJ2-7; DNA: TGTGCCACTCATTACAGGGAAACCTACGAGCAGTACTTC; CDR3: CATHYRETYEQYF
D: -; size: few; V: TRBV5-8; J: TRBJ1-2; DNA: TGTGCCAGCAGCTTGGTTCGACAGCTAAACTATGGCTACACCTTC; CDR3: CASSLVRQLNYGYTF
D: TRBD2; size: -; V: TRBV6-5; J: TRBJ2-1; DNA: TGTGCCAGCAGCCGGGGAGGGGTACGGGGCAATGAGCAGTTCTTC; CDR3: CASSRGGVRGNEQFF
D: -; size: -; V: TRBV18; J: TRBJ1-1; DNA: TGTGCCAGCTCACCTGAGGTGAACACTGAAGCTTTCTTT; CDR3: CASSPEVNTEAFF
D: -; size: -; V: TRBV28; J: TRBJ2-1; DNA: TGTGCCAGCAGTTTAGGCGGGCGGAGCTCCTACAATGAGCAGTTCTTC; CDR3: CASSLGGRSSYNEQFF
D: -; size: -; V: TRBV9; J: TRBJ1-2; DNA: TGTGCCAGCAGCCGCGGTCCAACCTATGGCTACACCTTC; CDR3: CASSRGPTYGYTF
D: TRBD2; size: -; V: TRBV5-6; J: TRBJ2-2; DNA: TGTGCCAGCAGCTTGTGGGGACTATTTAGCGGAAACACCGGGGAGCTGTTTTTT; CDR3: CASSLWGLFSGNTGELFF
D: -; size: -; V: TRBV20-1; J: TRBJ2-7; DNA: TGCAGTGCTAGACCTGCTTTGGAGCAGTACTTC; CDR3: CSARPALEQYF
D: TRBD1; size: -; V: TRBV7-8; J: TRBJ1-4; DNA: TGTGCCAGCAGCTTAGATCGACAGGGGGCTAGAGAAAAACTGTTTTTT; CDR3: CASSLDRQGAREKLFF
D: TRBD1; size: -; V: TRBV5-4; J: TRBJ2-1; DNA: TGTGCCAGCAGTTCATCGGGACAGGGGTACAATGAGCAGTTCTTC; CDR3: CASSSSGQGYNEQFF
D: -; size: -; V: TRBV28; J: TRBJ2-7; DNA: TGTGCCAGCAGTTTATCCACATTCTCCTACGAGCAGTACTTC; CDR3: CASSLSTFSYEQYF
D: -; size: -; V: TRBV28; J: TRBJ2-5; DNA: TGTGCCAGCACCGGGACGGCTGCCCAGGAAGAGACCCAGTACTTC; CDR3: CASTGTAAQEETQYF
D: -; size: -; V: TRBV5-4; J: TRBJ2-1; DNA: TGTGCCAGCAGCCGCGAGGGGCGGGATCGGGGGCAGTTCTTC; CDR3: CASSREGRDRGQFF
D: -; size: -; V: TRBV11-2; J: TRBJ2-1; DNA: TGTGCTGTTAACAGGGCCCCCTTTGAGCAGCAGTTCTTC; CDR3: CAVNRAPFEQQFF
D: -; size: -; V: TRBV21-1; J: TRBJ2-7; DNA: TGTGCCACATGTCACCGGGAGATAGAGTACGAGCAGTACTTC; CDR3: CATCHREIEYEQYF
D: TRBD1; size: -; V: TRBV5-1; J: TRBJ1-5; DNA: TGCGCCAGCAGCTACGGGACAGGGGGCGCGAAGGATCAGCCCCAGCATTTT; CDR3: CASSYGTGGAKDQPQHF
D: -; size: once; V: TRBV28; J: TRBJ2-4; DNA: TGTGCCAGCAGCCCCCGGGGCAAAAACATTCAGTACTTC; CDR3: CASSPRGKNIQYF
D: TRBD2; size: -; V: TRBV5-1; J: TRBJ2-1; DNA: TGCGCCAGCAGCTTGTCCGCGGGAGGGTACAATGAGCAGTTCTTC; CDR3: CASSLSAGGYNEQFF
D: -; size: -; V: TRBV28; J: TRBJ1-2; DNA: TGTGCCAGCAGTCCCTGGACCGCCGGTTCTGATGGCTACACCTTC; CDR3: CASSPWTAGSDGYTF
D: -; size: -; V: TRBV7-2; J: TRBJ2-1; DNA: TGTGCCAGCAGCTCTGACAATCTACAGGGCCCGCTGTACAATGAGCAGTTCTTC; CDR3: CASSSDNLQGPLYNEQFF
D: TRBD2; size: once; V: TRBV7-9; J: TRBJ2-7; DNA: TGTGCCAGCAGCCCAACTAGCGGGACCGGGTACGAGCAGTACTTC; CDR3: CASSPTSGTGYEQYF
D: -; size: -; V: TRBV27; J: TRBJ1-1; DNA: TGTGCCAGCAGTTGGAAGGGACTCGGAGAGGTTGCTTTCTTT; CDR3: CASSWKGLGEVAFF
D: TRBD2; size: -; V: TRBV19; J: TRBJ2-7; DNA: TGTGCCAGTAGTAGCGGACTAGCGGGCGCGTACGAGCAGTACTTC; CDR3: CASSSGLAGAYEQYF
D: -; size: -; V: TRBV7-2; J: TRBJ2-2; DNA: TGTGCCAGCAGCTCACGGGACCTAACCGGGGAGCTGTTTTTT; CDR3: CASSSRDLTGELFF
D: -; size: -; V: TRBV9; J: TRBJ2-2; DNA: TGTGCCAGCAGCGAACGGGGGACCGCAAAGAACACCGGGGAGCTGTTTTTT; CDR3: CASSERGTAKNTGELFF
D: -; size: -; V: TRBV4-1; J: TRBJ1-2; DNA: TGCGCCAGCAGCCAAGAGCTCGGGGGGCTAGGAGGTGGCTACACCTTC; CDR3: CASSQELGGLGGGYTF
D: TRBD1; size: once; V: TRBV11-2; J: TRBJ1-4; DNA: TGTGCCAGCAGCTCTCGACAGGGTGCAACTAATGAAAAACTGTTTTTT; CDR3: CASSSRQGATNEKLFF
D: -; size: -; V: TRBV6-4; J: TRBJ1-1; DNA: TGTGCCAGCGGGAGACAGAGATACACTGAAGCTTTCTTT; CDR3: CASGRQRYTEAFF
D: TRBD1; size: -; V: TRBV6-5; J: TRBJ2-7; DNA: TGTGCCAGCAGTCGGGACAGGGCTGCCTACGAGCAGTACTTC; CDR3: CASSRDRAAYEQYF
D: -; size: -; V: TRBV25-1; J: TRBJ1-2; DNA: TGTGCCAGCAGTGAATTCGACGGACAGCATGGCTACACCTTC; CDR3: CASSEFDGQHGYTF
D: TRBD1; size: -; V: TRBV5-4; J: TRBJ2-7; DNA: TGTGCCAGCAGGCCCGGGGGACAGGGTGGCCACGAGCAGTACTTC; CDR3: CASRPGGQGGHEQYF
D: -; size: -; V: TRBV6-1; J: TRBJ2-5; DNA: TGTGCCAGCAGTGAAGCGCTGGCCGGGGCGCCTCAAGAGACCCAGTACTTC; CDR3: CASSEALAGAPQETQYF
D: -; size: -; V: TRBV28; J: TRBJ2-7; DNA: TGTGCCAGCAGTTTACCGGGGGCAGTAGGTAATGTGCAGTACTTC; CDR3: CASSLPGAVGNVQYF
D: TRBD2; size: -; V: TRBV2; J: TRBJ2-2; DNA: TGTGCCAGCACTTTAGCGGGAAGGACCGGGGAGCTGTTTTTT; CDR3: CASTLAGRTGELFF
D: -; size: -; V: TRBV6-6; J: TRBJ1-5; DNA: TGTGCCAGCAGCGTCCAGGGACTCCAGAATCAGCCCCAGCATTTT; CDR3: CASSVQGLQNQPQHF
D: -; size: -; V: TRBV5-1; J: TRBJ2-3; DNA: TGCGCCAGCAGCCCTAGACTTTACACAGATACGCAGTATTTT; CDR3: CASSPRLYTDTQYF
D: -; size: -; V: TRBV5-1; J: TRBJ2-2; DNA: TGCGCCAGCAGCTTGGCAGAACGTACGAACACCGGGGAGCTGTTTTTT; CDR3: CASSLAERTNTGELFF
D: TRBD2; size: -; V: TRBV5-5; J: TRBJ2-5; DNA: TGTGCCAGCAGCTTGTTCACTAGCGGAGAGACCCAGTACTTC; CDR3: CASSLFTSGETQYF
D: TRBD2; size: -; V: TRBV19; J: TRBJ2-1; DNA: TGTGCCAGTAGTGGGAGAGCGGGAGCGGGTTACAATGAGCAGTTCTTC; CDR3: CASSGRAGAGYNEQFF
D: -; size: -; V: TRBV10-2; J: TRBJ2-3; DNA: TGCGCCAGCTCTTGGGCAAGGGATACGCAGTATTTT; CDR3: CASSWARDTQYF
D: -; size: -; V: TRBV5-1; J: TRBJ1-4; DNA: TGCGCCAGCAGTCTGGACAGCGCTAATGAAAAACTGTTTTTT; CDR3: CASSLDSANEKLFF
D: -; size: -; V: TRBV28; J: TRBJ1-1; DNA: TGTGCCAGCAGCCTAGCCATAGGTTTCGCTGAAGCTTTCTTT; CDR3: CASSLAIGFAEAFF
D: -; size: -; V: TRBV18; J: TRBJ2-5; DNA: TGTGCCAGCTCACCACCTATAAGTCCCCGGGGAGAGACCCAGTACTTC; CDR3: CASSPPISPRGETQYF
D: TRBD2; size: once; V: TRBV7-7; J: TRBJ2-5; DNA: TGTGCCAGCTCGGGAGGGGAGACCCAGTACTTC; CDR3: CASSGGETQYF
D: -; size: -; V: TRBV27; J: TRBJ2-2; DNA: TGTGCCAGCAGTCCACCGGGAGACACCGGGGAGCTGTTTTTT; CDR3: CASSPPGDTGELFF
D: -; size: -; V: TRBV19; J: TRBJ1-1; DNA: TGTGCCAGTAGTATCCCCTGGGGCACTGAAGCTTTCTTT; CDR3: CASSIPWGTEAFF
D: -; size: -; V: TRBV5-5; J: TRBJ1-2; DNA: TGTGCCAGCAGCCCGGGCACGGCGGGTGGGGCCTATGGCTACACCTTC; CDR3: CASSPGTAGGAYGYTF
D: -; size: -; V: TRBV27; J: TRBJ1-4; DNA: TGTGCCAGCAGTTTAGGGTCAGGGGTAACTAATGAAAAACTGTTTTTT; CDR3: CASSLGSGVTNEKLFF
D: -; size: -; V: TRBV5-6; J: TRBJ2-1; DNA: TGTGCCAGCAGCTCGGACAACTACAATGAGCAGTTCTTC; CDR3: CASSSDNYNEQFF
D: TRBD2; size: -; V: TRBV10-2; J: TRBJ2-5; DNA: TGCGCCAGCACCCAGGCCGGACTAGCGGAAGAGACCCAGTACTTC; CDR3: CASTQAGLAEETQYF
D: -; size: -; V: TRBV28; J: TRBJ1-5; DNA: TGTGCCAGCAGTTTATCGACGGGGGGAGGGAATCAGCCCCAGCATTTT; CDR3: CASSLSTGGGNQPQHF